Presented here are 17 T cell receptor beta chains from one specimen sequenced in a study of identical twins. TCRdb redid the calling of the 5' RACE reads with MiXCR, one entry per CDR3 protein. The sample has hundreds of thousands of distinct CDR3 sequences; just over 7% are singletons. These data were also reused for a study on yellow fever vaccine responses in identical twins.

The material sequenced was PBMCs. The receptor set was obtained from a woman younger than 30 in good health.

This chain links TRBV10-3 with TRBJ1-1; perhaps TRBD1 as D (6 bases). This CDR3 is 12 amino acids long. V lost 10 bases to trimming and J lost 0 bases, with 9 bases between them. From germline, CDR1 is ENHRY and CDR2 SYGVKD. The CDR3 here is CATGQMNTEAFF. The CDR3 coding sequence is TGTGCCACAGGACAGATGAACACTGAAGCTTTCTTT.

This clonotype was detected only a few times. The chain recombines TRBV12-3 or TRBV12-4 with TRBJ1-5; 7 positions match TRBD1. V gave up 6 bases and J gave up 7 bases; unmatched junction bases: 15. CDR3 length: 16 amino acids. For the CDR3, the DNA is TGTGCCAGCAGCCGAGTTGCGGCAGGGGGAAGCCAGCCCCAGCATTTT. This gives the protein CASSRVAAGGSQPQHF.

This clonotype was seen a few times. J is TRBJ2-6 and V is TRBV24-1; D is unresolved. The CDR3 consists of 14 residues. From germline, CDR1 is KGHDR and CDR2 SFDVKD. V lost 4 bases to trimming and J lost 0 bases, with 3 bases between them. CDR3 in DNA: TGTGCCACCAGTGACCACTCTGGGGCCAACGTCCTGACTTTC. It translates to CATSDHSGANVLTF.

This rearrangement joins TRBV20-1 to TRBJ2-3; the match to TRBD2 covers 7 bases. CDR1 is DFQATT and CDR2 is SNEGSKA in the germline V gene (reference sequence). This CDR3 comprises 16 residues. The CDR3 protein is CCVKKRVAGPGDTQYF. DNA for the CDR3: TGCTGTGTCAAAAAACGCGTAGCGGGCCCCGGGGATACGCAGTATTTT.

This clonotype was observed a few times. The chain combines TRBV5-1 with TRBJ2-1, with D possibly being TRBD1 (6 bases). V lost 6 bases and J lost 2, with 12 bases in between. The CDR3 length is 14 residues. CDR1 is SGHRS and CDR2 is YFSETQ in the germline V gene. CDR3 bases: TGCGCCAGCAAACACGGACAGCCCTACAATGAGCAGTTCTTC. This codes for CASKHGQPYNEQFF.

This clonotype was observed at least ten times. The CDR3 DNA reads TGTGCCAGCAGTCCACAGGGTTTTACTGAAGCTTTCTTT. Its protein product is CASSPQGFTEAFF. The chain has TRBV6-1 and TRBJ1-1; tentative D call: TRBD1 (6 bases). V lost 5 bases and J 5 bases, leaving 12 bases between the germline ends. From germline, CDR1 is MNHNS and CDR2 SASEGT. This CDR3 is 13 amino acids long.

The chain is built from TRBV20-1 and TRBJ1-1, with 10 nucleotides matching TRBD1. Looked up from germline, CDR1 is DFQATT and CDR2 is SNEGSKA (reference sequence). CDR3 length: 15 amino acids. Germline trimming cut 0 bases from V and 5 bases from J; bases unmatched to any gene: 6. The CDR3 loop reads CSARDRGTGVTEAFF. Here the CDR3 DNA reads TGCAGTGCTAGAGATCGCGGGACAGGGGTAACTGAAGCTTTCTTT.

This clonotype was detected a few times. This chain uses TRBV2 with TRBJ1-1; no clear D gene. Germline values: CDR1 SNHLY, CDR2 FYNNEI. The CDR3 has 14 residues. V was clipped by 6 bases and J by 0 bases, with 11 bases between them. As DNA, the CDR3 is TGTGCCAGCAGGGGCGGCACTTTGAACACTGAAGCTTTCTTT. Translating gives CASRGGTLNTEAFF.

The rearrangement uses TRBV5-1 and TRBJ2-7; 8 nucleotides align to TRBD1. This CDR3 contains 14 residues. Germline V gene data show CDR1 as SGHRS and CDR2 as YFSETQ. Trimming cost V 4 bases and J 5 bases; bases outside gene matches: 8. The CDR3 region is CASSPTDRAHEQYF. The DNA for the CDR3 is TGCGCCAGCAGCCCGACGGACAGGGCCCACGAGCAGTACTTC.

This clonotype was seen only a few times. The gene calls are TRBV5-1 and TRBJ1-1; maybe TRBD1 (5 bases). In germline, CDR1 is SGHRS, CDR2 YFSETQ. Trimming took off 4 bases at V and 0 bases at J, with 10 bases between the two ends. This CDR3 comprises 14 residues. CDR3 sequence: CASSQTEMNTEAFF. CDR3 sequence (DNA): TGCGCCAGCAGCCAGACAGAGATGAACACTGAAGCTTTCTTT.

This clonotype was observed a few times. This chain uses TRBV7-9 with TRBJ1-5; no definite D call. There are 14 residues in the CDR3. Trimming took 7 bases from V and 0 from J, leaving 10 bases between them. Germline V gives CDR1 SEHNR, CDR2 FQNEAQ (reference sequence). This chain's CDR3 is CASNSGVSNQPQHF. The CDR3 coding sequence is TGTGCCAGCAACTCAGGAGTTAGCAATCAGCCCCAGCATTTT.

In this sample, this clonotype turned up many times. Relative to the germline gene, one junction end is altered; a read error may explain this. The genes are TRBV5-5 and TRBJ2-1; the match to TRBD2 covers 9 bases. Germline V gives CDR1 SGHKS, CDR2 YYEKEE (reference sequence). This CDR3 comprises 16 residues. CDR3 protein: CASSPQLAGWVKQSLF. In DNA, the CDR3 is TGTGCCAGCAGCCCCCAGCTAGCGGGATGGGTCAAGCAGTCGCTCTTC.

In this sample, this clonotype turned up a few times. The V and J genes are TRBV6-1 and TRBJ2-7; D is undetermined. The length of the CDR3 is 12 residues. Trimming took off 0 bases at V and 4 bases at J, with 4 bases between the two ends. Germline CDR1 and CDR2: MNHNS and SASEGT. CDR3 coding DNA: TGTGCCAGCAGTGAAGCCCGGTACGAGCAGTACGTC. This codes for CASSEARYEQYV.

This chain links TRBV29-1 with TRBJ2-7; D gene ambiguous. Trimming removed 3 bases at V and 2 bases at J, with 14 bases between. Germline loops: CDR1 SQVTM, CDR2 ANQGSEA. This CDR3 comprises 14 residues. In DNA, the CDR3 is TGCAGCGTTGAGGGAAAGGGCAGTCCCTACGAGCAGTACTTC. It translates to CSVEGKGSPYEQYF.

V usage is TRBV20-1 and J usage is TRBJ2-3; 10 bases map to TRBD2. In germline, CDR1 is DFQATT, CDR2 SNEGSKA (reference sequence). V dropped 3 bases and J dropped 4; count of bases not matched to a gene: 16. There are 18 residues in the CDR3. The CDR3 DNA sequence: TGCAGTGCTAGTTTAAACGTACTCCTAGCGGGAGTATCAGATACGCAGTATTTT. It yields the protein CSASLNVLLAGVSDTQYF.

This clonotype was counted ten times or more. V gene TRBV6-1 combines with J gene TRBJ2-1, with 15 bases matching TRBD2. The V gene's germline CDR1 is MNHNS and CDR2 SASEGT. The CDR3 has 16 residues. After removal of 9 bases from V and 3 bases from J, the junction contained 6 bases not matched to a gene. The CDR3: CASWTSGRASYNEQFF. The CDR3 DNA sequence: TGTGCCAGTTGGACTAGCGGGAGGGCCAGCTACAATGAGCAGTTCTTC.

This clonotype was seen only a few times. J is TRBJ1-1 and V is TRBV7-3; maybe TRBD1 (6 bases). The CDR3 runs 18 residues. Germline-derived CDR1 and CDR2 are SGHTA and FQGTGA. Trimming pared 0 bases from V and 1 base from J, leaving 18 bases between. CDR3 bases: TGTGCCAGCAGCTTAACTGAGACAGGCAAAATTCGGAACACTGAAGCTTTCTTT. This translates into CASSLTETGKIRNTEAFF.